Following are 14 T cell receptor beta chains from one sample sequenced in a study of cytomegalovirus exposure and HLA in healthy donors. Primers for the PCR totalled 60 Vbeta and 13 Jbeta. Clones were read by immunoSEQ multiplex PCR, and TCRdb kept only the in-frame ones, dropping some. Of about 160,000 clones detected, approximately 80% appear once; the ten largest clones hold less than 4.5%. Material: PBMCs. Source of these receptors: a man in his thirties or forties in good health and CMV-seropositive.

This clone was recorded once. The rearrangement joins TRBV5-6 to TRBJ1-2, with a possible D match to TRBD1 (5 bases). Per the germline V gene, CDR1 is SGHDT and CDR2 is YYEEEE. The V and J ends lost 4 bases and 11 bases respectively, with 15 bases between them. The CDR3 has 12 amino acids. CDR3 nucleotides: TGTGCCAGCAGCCTGGCCTGGGGCGGATACACCTTC. It is translated as CASSLAWGGYTF.

This rearrangement joins TRBV4-1 to TRBJ2-1; 9 bases match TRBD2. The trim removed 2 bases at V and 5 bases at J, leaving 4 bases unmatched. This CDR3 spans 15 amino acids. Germline V gene sequence: CDR1 MGHRA, CDR2 YSYEKL. The DNA of the CDR3 is TGCGCCAGCAGCCAAAGGCGGGGGGGCCACAATGAGCAGTTCTTC. Translation gives CASSQRRGGHNEQFF.

The chain joins TRBV7-9 to TRBJ1-6; possibly TRBD1 for D (6 bases). Trimming removed 5 bases from V and 4 bases from J, with 9 bases in between. This CDR3 region has 14 residues. The germline gives CDR1 SEHNR, CDR2 FQNEAQ (reference sequence). The CDR3 loop is CASSPGDYNSPLHF. The DNA for the CDR3 is TGTGCCAGCAGCCCAGGGGATTATAATTCACCCCTCCACTTT.

The chain employs TRBV30 and TRBJ1-1, with a possible D match to TRBD1 (6 bases). The V gene lost 6 bases and the J gene lost 3 bases, with 14 bases spanning the gap. The CDR3 is 13 amino acids. Per the germline V gene, CDR1 is GTSNPN and CDR2 is SVGIG (reference sequence). The CDR3 reads CACMTTGHTEAFF. In DNA, the CDR3 is TGTGCCTGCATGACAACAGGGCACACTGAAGCTTTCTTT.

The gene calls are TRBV5-4 and TRBJ2-6; TRBD1 matches at 9 bases. The CDR3 contains 18 residues. Trimming at V came to 0 bases and at J to 3 bases, leaving 7 bases not matched to a gene. Germline-derived CDR1 and CDR2 are SGHNT and YYREEE (reference sequence). CDR3: CASSLGTGVSDGANVLTF. CDR3 coding DNA: TGTGCCAGCAGCTTGGGGACAGGGGTCTCGGATGGGGCCAACGTCCTGACTTTC.

The rearrangement joins TRBV4-1 to TRBJ2-2, with 12 bases fitting TRBD2. CDR1 and CDR2 from the germline V gene are MGHRA and YSYEKL. This CDR3 has 17 residues. Losses at the gene ends were 0 bases for V and 4 bases for J; bases not matched to a gene: 3. The CDR3 bases are TGCGCCAGCAGCCAAGAAAAGGGACTAGCGGGCACCGGGGAGCTGTTTTTT. This gives the protein CASSQEKGLAGTGELFF.

V usage is TRBV6-6 and J usage is TRBJ2-7; 10 bases match TRBD1. This CDR3 spans 14 amino acids. The germline V gene encodes CDR1 MNHNY and CDR2 SVGAGI (reference sequence). Trimming took 5 bases from V and 5 from J; bases not matched to a gene: 6. The CDR3 is CASSDPGQGNEQYF. CDR3 coding DNA: TGTGCCAGCAGTGACCCGGGACAGGGGAACGAGCAGTACTTC.

This rearrangement joins TRBV30 to TRBJ1-1; tentatively, D is TRBD1 (6 bases). This CDR3 spans 13 amino acids. The germline V and J ends were trimmed by 5 bases and 3 bases, with 13 bases remaining between them. The germline V gene encodes CDR1 GTSNPN and CDR2 SVGIG (reference sequence). The CDR3 protein is CAWQTGPYTEAFF. The CDR3 region has the DNA TGTGCCTGGCAGACAGGCCCCTACACTGAAGCTTTCTTT.

The gene calls are TRBV7-9 and TRBJ1-5; perhaps TRBD1 as D (6 bases). The CDR3 is 14 amino acids. Germline V gene lookup returns CDR1 SEHNR and CDR2 FQNEAQ (reference sequence). V was clipped by 2 bases and J by 4 bases, with 9 bases between them. The CDR3 region has the DNA TGTGCCAGCAGCTTATCGACAGGTAATCAGCCCCAGCATTTT. The encoded protein is CASSLSTGNQPQHF. Full variable domain (missing parts from reference TRBV7-9 and TRBJ1-5): DTGVSQNPRHKITKRGQNVTFRCDPISEHNRLYWYRQTLGQGPEFLTYFQNEAQLEKSRLLSDRFSAERPKGSFSTLEIQRTEQGDSAMYLCASSLSTGNQPQHFGDGTRLSIL.

The CDR3 nucleotides are TGTGCCAGCAGCTTGACAGGCCGGGGGGCCAACGTCCTGACTTTC. Protein product: CASSLTGRGANVLTF. The chain is built from TRBV7-9 and TRBJ2-6; a weak D match, TRBD1 (6 bases). Trimming shortened V by 3 bases and J by 4 bases, and 10 bases separated the two germline ends. This CDR3 contains 15 residues. CDR1 and CDR2 from the germline V gene are SEHNR and FQNEAQ (reference sequence).

This sequence joins TRBV7-9 and TRBJ1-1, with D uncertain. Germline V gene sequence: CDR1 SEHNR, CDR2 FQNEAQ (reference sequence). Trimming took off 5 bases at V and 1 base at J, with 14 bases between the two ends. The CDR3 has 15 amino acids. The CDR3 DNA reads TGTGCCAGCAGCCCTTCGAGGGCATGGAACACTGAAGCTTTCTTT. It codes for CASSPSRAWNTEAFF.

The chain carries TRBV5-1 and TRBJ2-1; maybe TRBD1 (5 bases). The V gene's germline CDR1 is SGHRS and CDR2 YFSETQ. V lost 6 bases, J lost 0 bases, and 16 bases lay in between. CDR3 length equals 16 residues. The CDR3 DNA sequence: TGCGCCAGCACCCCACTCGGGCAGGGCTCCTACAATGAGCAGTTCTTC. This gives the protein CASTPLGQGSYNEQFF.

This rearrangement joins TRBV28 to TRBJ1-2, with TRBD1 matching 8 bases. The CDR3 runs to 12 residues. Trimming at V came to 5 bases and at J to 5 bases, leaving 1 base not matched to a gene. CDR1 is MDHEN and CDR2 is SYDVKM in the germline V gene. This chain's CDR3 is CASSRTGYGYTF. Written as DNA, the CDR3 is TGTGCCAGCAGTCGGACAGGGTATGGCTACACCTTC.

This clone was counted a single time. The chain carries TRBV30 and TRBJ1-5, with D unresolved. This CDR3 region has 13 residues. Germline CDR1 is GTSNPN and CDR2 is SVGIG (reference sequence). V was cut by 3 bases and J by 10 bases, with 16 bases left in between. The CDR3 is CAWRPDPWTPQHF. As DNA, the CDR3 is TGTGCCTGGAGGCCGGACCCTTGGACTCCCCAGCATTTT.